This T cell receptor beta chain was recorded in a study of neurological immune-mediated disorders. The team produced cDNA through 5'RACE using 10-nucleotide random UMIs. TCRdb passed the 5' RACE reads through MiXCR, listing each CDR3 protein once. The sample holds some 57,000 distinct CDR3 sequences; more than 3% are singletons and the top ten take roughly 7%. This clonotype has ten or more counts. Sequences were obtained from PBMCs. The source of this sequence is a woman in her sixties with multiple sclerosis.

The CDR3 here is CASSLGEALGGYTF. The DNA of the CDR3 is TGCGCCAGCAGCTTGGGTGAGGCCTTGGGTGGCTACACCTTC. This chain uses TRBV5-1 with TRBJ1-2; D gene unclear. The CDR3 runs 14 residues. V gave up 0 bases and J gave up 7 bases, with 13 bases separating them. Germline CDR1 and CDR2: SGHRS and YFSETQ. The whole variable domain, filled in from reference TRBV5-1 and TRBJ1-2, reads KAGVTQTPRYLIKTRGQQVTLSCSPISGHRSVSWYQQTPGQGLQFLFEYFSETQRNKGNFPGRFSGRQFSNSRSEMNVSTLELGDSALYLCASSLGEALGGYTFGSGTRLTVV.